This T cell receptor (beta chain) was found in a study of blood T cell repertoires in COVID-19. The overall study: From the United States, Italy and Spain came samples of acute and convalescent COVID-19. T cells, B-cell-depleted T cells, or PBMCs supplied cDNA or gDNA.

In the original workflow: The authors estimated nucleated cell counts from reference gene primer amplification. The table came from immunoSEQ multiplex PCR; TCRdb's copy has only in-frame clones and leaves some out. The V and J calls and clone size are taken from that table; D and trimming were inferred from the DNA. The sample holds around 130,000 clones; around 78% are singletons and the top ten take about 10%. This CDR3 comprises 16 residues. The germline CDR1 and CDR2 sequences are LGHNA and YNFKEQ. Trimming at V came to 0 bases and at J to 4 bases, leaving 6 bases not matched to a gene. The receptor was derived from a human donor in a cohort sampled during active COVID-19. Material: peripheral blood. This sequence joins TRBV4-2 and TRBJ2-1, with 7 bases aligning to TRBD2. The CDR3 sequence: CASSQDWAGEYNEQFF. The CDR3 DNA reads as TGTGCCAGCAGCCAAGATTGGGCGGGGGAATACAATGAGCAGTTCTTC.